Each of the 26 T cell receptor beta chains below was sequenced from the same sample in a study of T-cell memory formation after mild COVID-19. Each CDR3 protein gets one entry after TCRdb re-called the 5' RACE reads with MiXCR. This sample has roughly 160,000 distinct CDR3 sequences, with roughly 12% found just once. The sample consisted of PBMCs or a T cell subset sorted from them (not recorded which). The receptors originated from a man aged 18 to 29 who had mild COVID-19 (a few samples of this study predate the infection). Cell type and time point are not known.

This clonotype was recorded a few times. The gene calls are TRBV7-6 and TRBJ2-1; maybe TRBD2 (6 bases). V lost 6 bases to trimming and J lost 7 bases, with 16 bases between them. Germline values: CDR1 SGHVS, CDR2 FNYEAQ. CDR3 length: 14 residues. CDR3 DNA: TGTGCCAGCAGTCCCGGGGAGGAAAGGAATGAGCAGTTCTTC. Residues: CASSPGEERNEQFF. The complete variable domain, with remaining parts taken from reference TRBV7-6 and TRBJ2-1, reads GAGVSQSPRYKVTKRGQDVALRCDPISGHVSLYWYRQALGQGPEFLTYFNYEAQQDKSGLPNDRFSAERPEGSISTLTIQRTEQRDSAMYRCASSPGEERNEQFFGPGTRLTVL.

At least ten counts were recorded for this clonotype. The chain uses TRBV12-3 or TRBV12-4 and TRBJ2-3, with 8 positions matching TRBD2. The ends lost 4 bases at V and 9 bases at J; junction bases unmatched: 6. The CDR3 spans 13 residues. CDR3 residues: CASSSPIAGTQYF. Written as DNA, the CDR3 is TGTGCCAGCAGTTCACCTATAGCGGGGACGCAGTATTTT.

This clonotype was counted between two and nine times. The chain recombines TRBV9 with TRBJ2-5; 8 bases align to TRBD1. V lost 0 bases, J lost 5 bases, and 9 bases stayed unmatched. Germline loops: CDR1 SGDLS, CDR2 YYNGEE. The CDR3 is 16 amino acids. The CDR3 bases are TGTGCCAGCAGCGTAGGAGGAGGGGGACAGGTCGAGACCCAGTACTTC. This codes for CASSVGGGGQVETQYF.

The chain couples TRBV7-2 to TRBJ1-2; 11 positions match TRBD1. Trimming took 5 bases from V and 7 from J; bases not matched to a gene: 9. Germline V gives CDR1 SGHTA, CDR2 FQGNSA. The CDR3 runs to 15 residues. The CDR3 region is CASSTGQGALRGYTF. The CDR3 DNA reads as TGTGCCAGCAGCACCGGACAGGGGGCTTTACGTGGCTACACCTTC.

The V and J genes are TRBV5-4 and TRBJ2-6; D ambiguous. This CDR3 comprises 19 residues. CDR1 and CDR2 from the germline V gene are SGHNT and YYREEE (reference sequence). V shed 4 bases and J shed 1 base, with 21 bases lying between them. This chain's CDR3 is CASSPGSAGWNSGANVLTF. DNA of the CDR3: TGTGCCAGCAGCCCAGGATCGGCCGGGTGGAATTCTGGGGCCAACGTCCTGACTTTC. The full variable domain, with the rest looked up from reference TRBV5-4 and TRBJ2-6, is ETGVTQSPTHLIKTRGQQVTLRCSSQSGHNTVSWYQQALGQGPQFIFQYYREEENGRGNFPPRFSGLQFPNYSSELNVNALELDDSALYLCASSPGSAGWNSGANVLTFGAGSRLTVL.

This clonotype was found a few times. The chain carries TRBV7-2 and TRBJ1-6, with a weak D call TRBD1 (5 bases). Between the trimmed V and J ends, which lost 4 bases and 6 bases, there was a span of 13 bases. Per germline, CDR1 SGHTA and CDR2 FQGNSA. This CDR3 is built from 15 residues. The CDR3 region is CASSSHQGANSPLHF. DNA of the CDR3: TGTGCCAGCAGCTCCCATCAGGGAGCTAATTCACCCCTCCACTTT.

This clonotype was counted between two and nine times. The genes are TRBV20-1 and TRBJ2-3; TRBD2 agrees at 11 bases. The CDR3 length is 16 residues. V lost 2 bases, J lost 2 bases, and 6 bases stayed unmatched. Germline V gene data show CDR1 as DFQATT and CDR2 as SNEGSKA (reference sequence). For the CDR3, the DNA is TGCAGTGCTAGACTTACTAGCGGGGGCACCACAGATACGCAGTATTTT. It encodes CSARLTSGGTTDTQYF.

This clonotype appeared a few times. J is TRBJ2-3 and V is TRBV10-3; no firm D call. The germline gives CDR1 ENHRY, CDR2 SYGVKD. Trimming removed 6 bases from V and 3 bases from J, with 19 bases in between. This CDR3 has 16 residues. This CDR3 reads CAISGPRGVRTDTQYF. The CDR3 DNA reads as TGTGCCATCAGCGGGCCACGTGGAGTCCGGACAGATACGCAGTATTTT.

This clonotype was picked up many times. This chain links TRBV9 with TRBJ2-3; 8 nucleotides agree with TRBD1. Germline-derived CDR1 and CDR2 are SGDLS and YYNGEE. The trim removed 3 bases at V and 3 bases at J, leaving 15 bases unmatched. This CDR3 contains 18 residues. The CDR3 DNA is TGTGCCAGCAGCGCAGGTCTCCTCGGCAGGGGGCAAACAGATACGCAGTATTTT. This translates into CASSAGLLGRGQTDTQYF.

This clonotype was observed a few times. The chain uses TRBV7-8 and TRBJ2-3, with D maybe TRBD2 (5 bases). Trimming took off 6 bases at V and 6 bases at J, with 10 bases between the two ends. Germline V lookup: CDR1 SGHVS, CDR2 FQNEAQ. The CDR3 loop spans 12 amino acids. DNA of the CDR3: TGTGCCAGCAGGATGGGAGCGGATACGCAGTATTTT. Its translation is CASRMGADTQYF.

The rearrangement joins TRBV5-1 to TRBJ1-1; no clear D gene. V was cut by 0 bases and J by 6 bases, with 15 bases left in between. The CDR3 sequence is 15 residues long. CDR1 is SGHRS, CDR2 YFSETQ, per germline. This CDR3 reads CASSLGRLVGSEAFF. DNA of the CDR3: TGCGCCAGCAGCTTGGGTAGATTGGTGGGTTCTGAAGCTTTCTTT.

The chain is built from TRBV4-2 and TRBJ2-5, with 8 bases identical to TRBD2. The junction had 7 bases not matched to a gene; V was cut back by 4 bases and J by 3 bases. Germline V gene lookup returns CDR1 LGHNA and CDR2 YNFKEQ. The CDR3 totals 15 residues. CDR3 region: CASSPSGGLEETQYF. The CDR3 DNA sequence: TGTGCCAGCAGCCCGAGCGGGGGCCTAGAAGAGACCCAGTACTTC.

The V and J genes are TRBV5-6 and TRBJ2-1; 9 bases align to TRBD2. The V gene's germline CDR1 is SGHDT and CDR2 YYEEEE. The CDR3 contains 15 residues. J lost 4 bases, V lost 4 bases, and 6 bases had no gene match. The CDR3 region is CASSPTAGGYNEQFF. CDR3 nucleotide sequence: TGTGCCAGCAGCCCCACCGCGGGGGGGTACAATGAGCAGTTCTTC. Full variable domain (remainder filled in from reference TRBV5-6 and TRBJ2-1): DAGVTQSPTHLIKTRGQQVTLRCSPKSGHDTVSWYQQALGQGPQFIFQYYEEEERQRGNFPDRFSGHQFPNYSSELNVNALLLGDSALYLCASSPTAGGYNEQFFGPGTRLTVL.

This clonotype was counted many times. This chain links TRBV4-1 with TRBJ1-6; tentatively, D is TRBD1 (5 bases). Trimming stripped 3 bases from V and 7 bases from J, with 10 bases between. This CDR3 has 14 amino acids. Looked up from germline, CDR1 is MGHRA and CDR2 is YSYEKL. For the CDR3, the DNA is TGCGCCAGCAGCCAGCAAGGGGTAAATTCACCCCTCCACTTT. It yields the protein CASSQQGVNSPLHF.

The chain links TRBV20-1 to TRBJ1-1; D not resolved. The CDR3 totals 13 residues. The germline CDR1 and CDR2 sequences are DFQATT and SNEGSKA (reference sequence). Trimming shortened V by 0 bases and J by 6 bases, and 11 bases separated the two germline ends. CDR3 sequence: CSARDLMRAEAFF. Here the CDR3 DNA reads TGCAGTGCTAGAGATCTGATGAGGGCTGAAGCTTTCTTT.

This clonotype appeared a few times. The chain has TRBV9 and TRBJ1-3; D gene unclear. Trimming cost V 4 bases and J 0 bases, with 14 bases left between them. This CDR3 spans 16 amino acids. From germline, CDR1 is SGDLS and CDR2 YYNGEE. The CDR3 is CASSTRTGYSGNTIYF. Here the CDR3 DNA reads TGTGCCAGCAGCACCCGAACCGGCTACTCTGGAAACACCATATATTTT.

This clonotype appeared a few times. The chain has TRBV28 and TRBJ1-1; D is ambiguous. Trimming removed 6 bases at V and 8 bases at J, with 16 bases between. The CDR3 sequence is 13 residues long. Germline V gene data show CDR1 as MDHEN and CDR2 as SYDVKM. The CDR3 sequence is CASSPPGRREAFF. CDR3 in DNA: TGTGCCAGCAGCCCCCCCGGCCGTAGGGAAGCTTTCTTT.

This clonotype was picked up many times. The chain employs TRBV4-1 and TRBJ1-1; 7 bases agree with TRBD1. Losses at the gene ends were 3 bases for V and 4 bases for J; bases not matched to a gene: 14. This CDR3 spans 17 amino acids. Germline lookup yields CDR1 MGHRA and CDR2 YSYEKL. As DNA, the CDR3 is TGCGCCAGCAGCCATGAAAGGGAGGGGGCTTGGAGCACTGAAGCTTTCTTT. Translation gives CASSHEREGAWSTEAFF.

The chain links TRBV6-5 to TRBJ1-2, with D maybe TRBD1 (6 bases). The germline V and J ends were trimmed by 6 bases and 4 bases, with 15 bases remaining between them. The CDR3 contains 14 residues. The germline CDR1 and CDR2 sequences are MNHEY and SVGAGI. The CDR3 loop reads CASRAEGGRYGYTF. The CDR3 coding sequence is TGTGCCAGCAGAGCAGAGGGGGGGCGCTATGGCTACACCTTC.

This clonotype was detected only a few times. This sequence joins TRBV28 and TRBJ2-7, with D maybe TRBD1 (6 bases). Germline values: CDR1 MDHEN, CDR2 SYDVKM. The CDR3 sequence is 14 residues long. The V end lost 5 bases, the J end lost 0 bases, and 11 bases lay between the germline ends. The CDR3 DNA reads as TGTGCCAGCAGTCCTGGACAGAGCTCCTACGAGCAGTACGTC. This gives the protein CASSPGQSSYEQYV.

This sequence joins TRBV12-5 and TRBJ2-2; TRBD2 matches at 13 bases. This CDR3 contains 16 residues. J was trimmed by 3 bases and V by 6 bases; bases with no gene match: 4. Per germline, CDR1 LGHNT and CDR2 FRNRAP. The CDR3 sequence is CASGRTSGGDTGELFF. The CDR3 DNA sequence: TGTGCTAGTGGCAGGACTAGCGGGGGAGACACCGGGGAGCTGTTTTTT.

This clonotype was picked up many times. The V call is TRBV7-2, the J call TRBJ2-1; D may be TRBD1 (5 bases). This CDR3 region has 13 residues. V was pared by 10 bases and J by 4 bases, with 14 bases between. Germline CDR1 reads SGHTA; CDR2 reads FQGNSA. The CDR3 DNA reads TGTGCCACCAGTGGGGCGCATTACAATGAGCAGTTCTTC. Protein product: CATSGAHYNEQFF. The whole variable domain, remainder taken from reference TRBV7-2 and TRBJ2-1, is GAGVSQSPSNKVTEKGKDVELRCDPISGHTALYWYRQSLGQGLEFLIYFQGNSAPDKSGLPSDRFSAERTGGSVSTLTIQRTQQEDSAVYLCATSGAHYNEQFFGPGTRLTVL.

This clonotype was recorded a few times. The J gene is TRBJ1-2, the V gene TRBV2; no clear D gene. The germline V and J ends were trimmed by 7 bases and 0 bases, with 18 bases remaining between them. Germline V gene data show CDR1 as SNHLY and CDR2 as FYNNEI. This CDR3 is built from 16 residues. CDR3 coding DNA: TGTGCCAGCACCCCCGCACAGACCATCTCTAACTATGGCTACACCTTC. Its translation: CASTPAQTISNYGYTF.

The sample holds a few counts of this clonotype. The J gene is TRBJ2-7, the V gene TRBV18, with D possibly called TRBD1 or TRBD2 (5 bases each). Germline V lookup: CDR1 KGHSH, CDR2 LQKENI. The V end was cut by 6 bases, the J end by 6 bases, with 18 bases between. The CDR3 is 14 residues long. DNA of the CDR3: TGTGCCAGCTCTCCGAATTCGAGTGGGGGCGAGCAGTACGTC. Translating gives CASSPNSSGGEQYV.

The genes are TRBV6-2 or TRBV6-3 and TRBJ2-3; 7 nucleotides line up with TRBD1. Germline CDR1 reads MNHEY; CDR2 reads SVGEGT. The trim removed 4 bases at V and 0 bases at J, leaving 7 bases unmatched. The CDR3 spans 16 residues. CDR3 region: CASSSPTGISTDTQYF. The DNA for the CDR3 is TGTGCCAGCAGTTCCCCGACAGGGATAAGCACAGATACGCAGTATTTT.

This clonotype has more than one count but fewer than ten. The CDR3 protein is CSARDPRQMDIQYF. The CDR3 nucleotides are TGCAGTGCTAGAGATCCGCGTCAAATGGACATTCAGTACTTC. The chain recombines TRBV20-1 with TRBJ2-4; no definite D call. Germline lookup yields CDR1 DFQATT and CDR2 SNEGSKA (reference sequence). The CDR3 sequence is 14 residues long. V lost 0 bases, J lost 8 bases, and 14 bases lay in between.